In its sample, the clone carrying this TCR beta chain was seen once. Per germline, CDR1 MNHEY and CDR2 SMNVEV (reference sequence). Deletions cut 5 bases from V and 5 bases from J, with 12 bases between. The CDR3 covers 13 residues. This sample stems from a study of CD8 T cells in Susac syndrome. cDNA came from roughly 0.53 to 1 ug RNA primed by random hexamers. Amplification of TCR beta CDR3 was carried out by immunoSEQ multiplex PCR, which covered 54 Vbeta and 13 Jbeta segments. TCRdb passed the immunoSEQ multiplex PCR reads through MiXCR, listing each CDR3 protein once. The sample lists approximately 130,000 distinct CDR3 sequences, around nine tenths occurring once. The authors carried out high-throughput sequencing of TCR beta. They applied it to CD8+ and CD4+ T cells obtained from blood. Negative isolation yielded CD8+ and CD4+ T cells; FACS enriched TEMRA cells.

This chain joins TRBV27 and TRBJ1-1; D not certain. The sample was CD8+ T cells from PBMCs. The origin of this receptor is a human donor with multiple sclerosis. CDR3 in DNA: TGTGCCAGCAGTGTGGGTAGTCTAACTGAAGCTTTCTTT. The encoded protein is CASSVGSLTEAFF.